This is a list of T cell receptor beta chains from one sample in a study of blood T cell repertoires in COVID-19. The protocol was immunoSEQ multiplex PCR, while the TCRdb copy is restricted to in-frame clones and leaves out a portion. The sample holds a few hundred thousand clones, around 88% seen once. Sequencing was carried out using PBMCs or T cells enriched from blood (not recorded which). The receptor source for this set is a woman in her 30s who had been exposed to COVID-19. Each CDR3 is given with its conserved first and last residue. A D gene is named only where the DNA matches it firmly. Some rows mark clone size as missing; the rest say once, few, many or name a class of expanded clone.

>TRBJ1-2|NA|NA|14|TRBV5-1
TGCGCCAGCGATTCCGGAGCTTCTAACTATGGCTACACCTTC
CASDSGASNYGYTF
>TRBJ2-1|NA|NA|14|TRBV5-3
TGTGCCAGAAGCTTGTGTCGGGTCTACAATGAGCAGTTCTTC
CARSLCRVYNEQFF
>TRBJ1-6|NA|TRBD1|19|TRBV28
TGTGCCAGCAGTTCGGTGGGACAGGCCCTACCATGGCATAATTCACCCCTCCACTTT
CASSSVGQALPWHNSPLHF
>TRBJ1-1|once|TRBD1|17|TRBV7-6
TGTGCCAGCAGACCATCAGGGGACAGCGCCTTGAACACTGAAGCTTTCTTT
CASRPSGDSALNTEAFF
>TRBJ2-7|NA|TRBD2|14|TRBV28
TGTGCCTCTTACGCGGGGGGTTCTCTTTACGAGCAGTACTTC
CASYAGGSLYEQYF
>TRBJ2-2|NA|NA|16|TRBV18
TGTGCCAGCTCCCCCCGTGGGCAGGCGAACACCGGGGAGCTGTTTTTT
CASSPRGQANTGELFF
>TRBJ1-1|NA|TRBD1|19|TRBV19
TGTGCCAGTAGTTCCCCCCCCGGGACAGGGATACCTATGAACACTGAAGCTTTCTTT
CASSSPPGTGIPMNTEAFF
>TRBJ2-7|NA|NA|15|TRBV7-9
TGTGCCAGCAGCTTAGGTCGGGTCCAATCCTACGAGCAGTACTTC
CASSLGRVQSYEQYF
>TRBJ1-1|once|TRBD1|15|TRBV14
TGTGCCAGCAGCCAGCCCCAGGGGGCTTACACTGAAGCTTTCTTT
CASSQPQGAYTEAFF
>TRBJ1-1|NA|TRBD1|15|TRBV19
TGTGCCAGTCTAGGGGCTTACAGGGGAGGCACTGAAGCTTTCTTT
CASLGAYRGGTEAFF
>TRBJ1-2|NA|TRBD1|15|TRBV9
TGTGCCAGCAGCGCCTGGGACAGGGGGAACTATGGCTACACCTTC
CASSAWDRGNYGYTF
>TRBJ1-2|NA|NA|15|TRBV5-1
TGCGCCAGCAGCTTGGAGGGACGGGAGGACTATGGCTACACCTTC
CASSLEGREDYGYTF
>TRBJ2-3|NA|NA|15|TRBV25-1
TGTGCCAGCAGTGAATACCGGGGTGGAGCAGATACGCAGTATTTT
CASSEYRGGADTQYF
>TRBJ2-2|few|NA|14|TRBV7-3
TGTGCCAGCAGCTCTAGGGGGAACACCGGGGAGCTGTTTTTT
CASSSRGNTGELFF
>TRBJ2-2|NA|TRBD1|14|TRBV2
TGTGCCAGCCATGGGACAGGGAACACCGGGGAGCTGTTTTTT
CASHGTGNTGELFF
>TRBJ2-3|NA|TRBD2|16|TRBV7-2
TGTGCCAGCAGCGCCCTAGCGGGGGTACTCACAGATACGCAGTATTTT
CASSALAGVLTDTQYF
>TRBJ1-2|NA|TRBD1|15|TRBV19
TGTGCCAGTAGTATATCTCCGACAGGGACGGGTGGCTACACCTTC
CASSISPTGTGGYTF
>TRBJ1-6|NA|TRBD1|16|TRBV27
TGTGCCAGCAGTCTAGGGGACAGGGGGCCCAATTCACCCCTCCACTTT
CASSLGDRGPNSPLHF
>TRBJ2-5|NA|TRBD1|14|TRBV6-5
TGTGCCAGCAGTCCCCAGGACAGGATAGAGACCCAGTACTTC
CASSPQDRIETQYF
>TRBJ1-2|few|NA|18|TRBV11-2
TGTGCCAGCAGCTCAATTAAGCCAAATCGGACAGCCAACTATGGCTACACCTTC
CASSSIKPNRTANYGYTF
>TRBJ2-4|NA|TRBD2|17|TRBV3-1/TRBV3-2
TGTGCCAGCAGCCAACACAGCGGGGGGCTAGCCAAAAACATTCAGTACTTC
CASSQHSGGLAKNIQYF
>TRBJ1-6|few|TRBD1|15|TRBV3-1/TRBV3-2
TGTGCCAGCAGCCAGAGACAGGGGGCTGGATCACCCCTCCACTTT
CASSQRQGAGSPLHF
>TRBJ2-1|few|NA|16|TRBV24-1
TGTGCCACCAGTGATTTTGGCGGGGGCCTTTACAATGAGCAGTTCTTC
CATSDFGGGLYNEQFF
>TRBJ2-3|NA|NA|15|TRBV5-1
TGCGCCAGCAGCTCTGTCGGGGGATACACAGATACGCAGTATTTT
CASSSVGGYTDTQYF
>TRBJ1-5|NA|NA|15|TRBV3-1/TRBV3-2
TGTGCCAGCAGTCTAGGGGTGGGTGGCAATCAGCCCCAGCATTTT
CASSLGVGGNQPQHF
>TRBJ2-2|few|NA|15|TRBV5-1
TGCGCCAGTAACCGAGGGCTTACGAACACCGGGGAGCTGTTTTTT
CASNRGLTNTGELFF
>TRBJ2-1|NA|TRBD2|15|TRBV19
TGTGCCAGTAGTGCCCTAGCGGGGGGGCCCAATGAGCAGTTCTTC
CASSALAGGPNEQFF
>TRBJ2-5|once|NA|16|TRBV9
TGTGCCAGCAGCGTACGCAACCGACAGGGAGGAGAGACCCAGTACTTC
CASSVRNRQGGETQYF
>TRBJ2-3|NA|NA|17|TRBV7-9
TGTGCCAGCAGCTTAGGGGAGACTGAGCTCGCCACAGATACGCAGTATTTT
CASSLGETELATDTQYF
>TRBJ2-7|NA|TRBD1|13|TRBV24-1
TGTGCCACCGGGACAGGGGGCTCGGGCGAGCAGTACTTC
CATGTGGSGEQYF
>TRBJ1-4|NA|NA|18|TRBV7-6
TGTGCCAGCAGCTTAGGTTTGGGAGCGGAGTCCGCTAATGAAAAACTGTTTTTT
CASSLGLGAESANEKLFF
>TRBJ1-6|NA|TRBD1|15|TRBV30
TGTGCCTGGACCATGGGGGACAGGGACAATTCACCCCTCCACTTT
CAWTMGDRDNSPLHF
>TRBJ2-7|NA|NA|15|TRBV27
TGTGCCAGCAGTTTGGGACTGTCTTCTCTCTCCGAGCAGTACTTC
CASSLGLSSLSEQYF
>TRBJ1-4|NA|NA|15|TRBV2
TGTGCCAGCAACAGGGATAGGGATAAGGGTGAAAAACTGTTTTTT
CASNRDRDKGEKLFF